These 10 T cell receptor beta chains were sequenced from one sample in a study of regulatory T cells in long-lasting Graves disease. Time point given: persistent/refractory GD, antithyroid drugs over 5 years with positive TRAb. TCR sequences were obtained from RNA taken from PBMCs. Libraries of TCR beta came from iRepertoire HTBI primers plus Arm-PCR of CDR3 regions. TCRdb analysed the multiplex PCR reads with MiXCR anew, one entry per CDR3 protein. Among approximately 500,000 distinct CDR3 sequences listed, roughly 21% were seen once. The starting material was peripheral blood mononuclear cells (PBMCs), obtained when the disease was refractory, from a patient treated with antithyroid drugs. The receptors were gathered from a female donor with Graves disease.

Ten or more counts support this clonotype. The chain combines TRBV28 with TRBJ2-7; 9 positions match TRBD1. The germline CDR1 and CDR2 sequences are MDHEN and SYDVKM. This CDR3 has 14 amino acids. V lost 6 bases to trimming and J lost 3 bases; unmatched junction nucleotides: 6. The CDR3, as DNA: TGTGCCAGCAGCCCGACAGGGGGACTCTACGAGCAGTACTTC. The encoded protein is CASSPTGGLYEQYF.

This clonotype was observed a handful of times. The V and J genes are TRBV28 and TRBJ1-2; possible D gene TRBD1, 6 bases. The germline V gene has CDR1 MDHEN and CDR2 SYDVKM. V lost 8 bases, J lost 8 bases, and 18 bases lay in between. The CDR3 runs to 13 residues. The DNA of the CDR3 is TGTGCCAGCGGCCAACAGGGAGTGAAAGGCTACACCTTC. Its translation is CASGQQGVKGYTF.

The table lists this clonotype with a few counts. This chain joins TRBV10-3 and TRBJ1-3, with D unresolved. CDR3 length: 14 residues. Germline V gene lookup returns CDR1 ENHRY and CDR2 SYGVKD. Trimming shortened V by 5 bases and J by 4 bases, and 12 bases separated the two germline ends. The CDR3 reads CAISQQRAGNTIYF. The DNA of the CDR3 is TGTGCCATCAGTCAACAGAGGGCGGGAAACACCATATATTTT.

This clonotype was seen ten or more times. The rearrangement links TRBV29-1 to TRBJ2-7; D is undetermined. The germline CDR1 and CDR2 sequences are SQVTM and ANQGSEA. V was trimmed by 5 bases and J by 6 bases, leaving 11 bases between them. CDR3 length equals 11 residues. CDR3 amino acids: CSVTTEIEQYF. The CDR3 DNA sequence: TGCAGCGTTACCACGGAGATCGAGCAGTACTTC.

This clonotype was observed many times. The chain employs TRBV28 and TRBJ2-5, with TRBD2 as a possible D gene (6 bases). CDR3 size: 17 residues. CDR1 is MDHEN and CDR2 is SYDVKM in the germline V gene. The germline V and J ends were trimmed by 6 bases and 0 bases, with 20 bases remaining between them. CDR3 region: CASSPRRWGVDQETQYF. In nucleotides, the CDR3 is TGTGCCAGCAGCCCTCGGCGTTGGGGGGTCGACCAAGAGACCCAGTACTTC. Together with reference TRBV28 and TRBJ2-5, the CDR3 gives the full variable domain: DVKVTQSSRYLVKRTGEKVFLECVQDMDHENMFWYRQDPGLGLRLIYFSYDVKMKEKGDIPEGYSVSREKKERFSLILESASTNQTSMYLCASSPRRWGVDQETQYFGPGTRLLVL.

This clonotype has ten or more counts. The chain couples TRBV28 to TRBJ1-5; the D is unclear. The CDR3 runs 17 residues. CDR1 and CDR2 from the germline V gene are MDHEN and SYDVKM. The V end was cut by 1 base, the J end by 0 bases, with 13 bases between. The CDR3 region has the DNA TGTGCCAGCAGTTTATTCCAGGATATGTATAGCAATCAGCCCCAGCATTTT. It encodes CASSLFQDMYSNQPQHF.

This clonotype showed up many times. The CDR3 is CASSWSRGVGYTF. In DNA form, the CDR3 reads TGTGCCAGCAGCTGGAGTAGGGGTGTTGGCTACACCTTC. V and J are TRBV11-2 and TRBJ1-2, with TRBD1 as a possible D gene (5 bases). V was shortened by 4 bases and J by 7 bases, with 13 bases between the two germline ends. Germline assignment: CDR1 SGHAT and CDR2 FQNNGV. This CDR3 comprises 13 residues.

This clonotype was seen only once. Relative to the germline gene, one junction end is altered; a read error may explain this. The rearrangement uses TRBV10-3 and TRBJ1-3; D perhaps matches TRBD1 (5 bases). This CDR3 is built from 14 residues. Germline assignment: CDR1 ENHRY and CDR2 SYGVKD. The CDR3 here is CAISTDSTGTTIYF. CDR3 in DNA: TGTGCCATCAGTACCGACAGTACTGGAACCACCATATATTTT.

This clonotype was seen many times. This chain links TRBV29-1 with TRBJ1-1, with D perhaps TRBD1 (6 bases). The CDR3 has 14 residues. Germline V gene lookup returns CDR1 SQVTM and CDR2 ANQGSEA. The V gene lost 3 bases and the J gene lost 4 bases, with 15 bases spanning the gap. Here the CDR3 reads CSVDSQGMGTEAFF. The CDR3 DNA is TGCAGCGTTGATTCTCAGGGGATGGGCACTGAAGCTTTCTTT.

The genes are TRBV6-1 and TRBJ1-1; no clear D gene. Germline V gene lookup returns CDR1 MNHNS and CDR2 SASEGT. The CDR3 contains 13 residues. Trimming took off 2 bases at V and 11 bases at J, with 15 bases between the two ends. CDR3 sequence reads: CASSERPSQRAFF. The DNA of the CDR3 is TGTGCCAGCAGTGAACGACCCTCCCAACGGGCTTTCTTT.